This entry describes one TCR beta chain. The sample comes from a study of blood T cell repertoires in COVID-19. Sequenced by immunoSEQ multiplex PCR; TCRdb stores in-frame clones only, minus some. The sample carries about 98,000 clones, about nine tenths recorded once. The sequence derives from a man aged 45-65 years with acute or convalescent COVID-19. The sequencing sample was made of peripheral blood.

The CDR3 DNA sequence: TGTGCCAGCAGTGCTCCAGCGAGAAACTCCTACAATGAGCAGTTCTTC. Protein product: CASSAPARNSYNEQFF. The gene calls are TRBV6-1 and TRBJ2-1; D is unresolved. With 4 bases removed from V and 0 bases from J, the gap between germline ends came to 13 bases. The CDR3 length is 16 residues. Looked up from germline, CDR1 is MNHNS and CDR2 is SASEGT.